The 24 T cell receptor beta chains in this list originate from one sample, sequenced in a study of shared clonotypes between healthy human individuals. Data came from immunoSEQ multiplex PCR; TCRdb stores just in-frame clones and leaves some out. Of millions of clones in the sample, 95% were seen once. Source material: naive CD4+ T cells sorted from blood. Subset indicated: CD45RA+ positively selected. These receptor sequences come from a man between 18 and 35 years old in good health.

The chain recombines TRBV18 with TRBJ2-2; D is perhaps TRBD2 (5 bases). The ends were cut back, 8 bases at V and 0 bases at J, with 16 bases in the middle. CDR1 KGHSH and CDR2 LQKENI come from the germline V gene. The CDR3 has 16 amino acids. CDR3 nucleotides: TGTGCCAGCGCCGCCCTGCCAGCGGCGAACACCGGGGAGCTGTTTTTT. Amino acid sequence: CASAALPAANTGELFF.

This clone was seen a single time. This chain joins TRBV30 and TRBJ1-6, with D tentatively TRBD1 (5 bases). From germline, CDR1 is GTSNPN and CDR2 SVGIG (reference sequence). CDR3 length: 12 residues. The ends were cut back, 7 bases at V and 9 bases at J, with 13 bases in the middle. This chain's CDR3 is CAYTGRGSPLHF. As DNA, the CDR3 is TGTGCCTACACAGGTCGAGGTTCACCCCTCCACTTT.

Note on this clone: This could be a read error, since a much larger clone is one nucleotide away. Other DNA sequences in the sample encode the same CDR3. The chain couples TRBV19 to TRBJ2-5; D uncertain. V was clipped by 0 bases and J by 4 bases, with 0 bases between them. The CDR3 runs 11 residues. Germline lookup yields CDR1 LNHDA and CDR2 SQIVND (reference sequence). The DNA of the CDR3 is TGTGCCAGTAGTATAGAAGAGACCCAGTACTTC. It codes for CASSIEETQYF.

The V gene is TRBV5-1, the J gene TRBJ2-1; 13 bases agree with TRBD2. Trimming removed 0 bases from V and 8 bases from J; junction bases left unmatched: 8. The CDR3 loop spans 17 amino acids. From germline, CDR1 is SGHRS and CDR2 YFSETQ. The CDR3 loop reads CASSLDTGTSGMDEQFF. The CDR3 DNA reads as TGCGCCAGCAGCTTGGACACCGGGACTAGCGGGATGGATGAGCAGTTCTTC.

The CDR3 here is CASSLGRDGNTIYF. CDR3 nucleotide sequence: TGCGCCAGCAGCTTGGGAAGGGATGGAAACACCATATATTTT. V gene TRBV5-1 combines with J gene TRBJ1-3; unclear D gene. CDR1 is SGHRS and CDR2 is YFSETQ in the germline V gene. CDR3 size: 14 residues. The V and J ends lost 0 bases and 3 bases respectively, with 7 bases between them.

This clone came up once. The J gene is TRBJ2-7, the V gene TRBV2; 7 bases are shared with TRBD1. V trimming: 4 bases; J trimming: 4 bases; junction bases outside the gene matches: 7. Germline V gene sequence: CDR1 SNHLY, CDR2 FYNNEI. The CDR3 contains 14 residues. CDR3 DNA: TGTGCCAGCAGTGTTGCACAGGGGAGATACGAGCAGTACTTC. Translated, it gives CASSVAQGRYEQYF.

The V call is TRBV2, the J call TRBJ1-1; D is undetermined. Trimming took 8 bases from V and 4 from J, leaving 11 bases between them. Germline loops: CDR1 SNHLY, CDR2 FYNNEI. The CDR3 runs 12 residues. CDR3 amino acids: CASAGNPTEAFF. The CDR3 DNA is TGTGCCAGCGCTGGAAATCCCACTGAAGCTTTCTTT.

The rearrangement links TRBV9 to TRBJ2-7; the D gene could be TRBD1 or TRBD2 (5 bases each). The CDR3 extends over 13 amino acids. Germline assignment: CDR1 SGDLS and CDR2 YYNGEE. The V end lost 0 bases, the J end lost 6 bases, and 10 bases lay between the germline ends. The CDR3 sequence is CASSVGPGREQYF. CDR3 DNA: TGTGCCAGCAGCGTAGGCCCGGGGCGCGAGCAGTACTTC. Combining the CDR3 with reference TRBV9 and TRBJ2-7 gives the whole variable domain DSGVTQTPKHLITATGQRVTLRCSPRSGDLSVYWYQQSLDQGLQFLIQYYNGEERAKGNILERFSAQQFPDLHSELNLSSLELGDSALYFCASSVGPGREQYFGPGTRLTVT.

V and J are TRBV5-4 and TRBJ1-1; 8 nucleotides agree with TRBD1. Germline CDR1 SGHNT, CDR2 YYREEE (reference sequence). This CDR3 spans 15 amino acids. The V segment lost 0 bases and the J segment 0 bases; nucleotides outside the gene matches: 1. The CDR3 loop is CASSLGDRLNTEAFF. DNA for the CDR3: TGTGCCAGCAGCTTGGGGGACAGGTTGAACACTGAAGCTTTCTTT.

J is TRBJ1-2 and V is TRBV11-2, with TRBD1 matching 10 bases. Germline lookup yields CDR1 SGHAT and CDR2 FQNNGV. V gave up 4 bases and J gave up 2 bases; unmatched junction bases: 10. The CDR3 is made up of 17 amino acids. The CDR3 DNA sequence: TGTGCCAGCAGCTCCAACCGGGACAGGGGATTGAACTATGGCTACACCTTC. Translated, it gives CASSSNRDRGLNYGYTF.

The chain has TRBV7-3 and TRBJ1-4; D unresolved. Germline V gives CDR1 SGHTA, CDR2 FQGTGA. The CDR3 contains 15 residues. V lost 0 bases, J lost 6 bases, and 11 bases lay in between. The CDR3, as DNA: TGTGCCAGCAGCTTAACGGGAGGGTGGGATGAAAAACTGTTTTTT. Its protein is CASSLTGGWDEKLFF.

Remarks on this clone: This sample also contains other DNA sequences that code for the same CDR3. CDR3 in DNA: TGTGCCTGGAGTCGGGGGACTAGCAGCTACAATGAGCAGTTCTTC. Translating it yields CAWSRGTSSYNEQFF. The rearrangement links TRBV30 to TRBJ2-1, with 9 nucleotides matching TRBD2. The CDR3 loop spans 15 amino acids. J gave up 3 bases and V 2 bases, and 5 bases lay outside the gene matches. From germline, CDR1 is GTSNPN and CDR2 SVGIG (reference sequence). Looking up the rest from reference TRBV30 and TRBJ2-1 gives the full variable domain: SQTIHQWPATLVQPVGSPLSLECTVEGTSNPNLYWYRQAAGRGLQLLFYSVGIGQISSEVPQNLSASRPQDRQFILSSKKLLLSDSGFYLCAWSRGTSSYNEQFFGPGTRLTVL.

This clone appeared once. The CDR3 nucleotides are TGTGCCATCAGTCGCCAAGGGGGTTTCAATGAGCAGTTCTTC. This sequence encodes CAISRQGGFNEQFF. J is TRBJ2-1 and V is TRBV10-3; a weak D match, TRBD1 (6 bases). The CDR3 is 14 amino acids. V dropped 5 bases and J dropped 6 bases, with 14 bases sitting between them. Germline values: CDR1 ENHRY, CDR2 SYGVKD.

The chain links TRBV28 to TRBJ2-7; either TRBD1 or TRBD2 may supply D (5 bases each). The CDR3 runs 16 residues. Trimming stripped 8 bases from V and 2 bases from J, with 22 bases between. Germline V lookup: CDR1 MDHEN, CDR2 SYDVKM. The CDR3 protein is CASLPQKLLGPYEQYF. The CDR3 DNA follows: TGTGCCAGCCTCCCCCAGAAACTCTTGGGACCCTACGAGCAGTACTTC.

The chain couples TRBV4-1 to TRBJ2-1, with 10 bases identical to TRBD1. V was clipped by 6 bases and J by 5 bases; unmatched bases: 7. Germline-derived CDR1 and CDR2 are MGHRA and YSYEKL. CDR3 size: 15 residues. The CDR3, as DNA: TGCGCCAGCAGTCCCGGGACAGGGGCGGACAATGAGCAGTTCTTC. This translates into CASSPGTGADNEQFF.

This clone appeared a single time. V gene TRBV6-5 combines with J gene TRBJ1-6, with D perhaps TRBD1 (5 bases). The germline V gene encodes CDR1 MNHEY and CDR2 SVGAGI. V was pared by 5 bases and J by 7 bases, with 12 bases between. The CDR3 runs 14 residues. In nucleotides, the CDR3 is TGTGCCAGCAGTGGGACGGGAGCCAATTCACCCCTCCACTTT. Translation: CASSGTGANSPLHF.

The count of this clone is one. The V call is TRBV4-3, the J call TRBJ1-2; possibly TRBD1 for D (5 bases). Between the trimmed V and J ends, which lost 1 base and 8 bases, there was a span of 32 bases. The length of the CDR3 is 20 residues. The V gene's germline CDR1 is LGHNA and CDR2 YSLEER. CDR3 residues: CASSQGADGARRESPRGYTF. The CDR3 bases are TGCGCCAGCAGCCAAGGGGCCGACGGGGCACGTAGGGAATCCCCTCGGGGCTACACCTTC.

V usage is TRBV9 and J usage is TRBJ2-7, with 9 positions matching TRBD1. Germline V gene sequence: CDR1 SGDLS, CDR2 YYNGEE. Trimming removed 3 bases from V and 2 bases from J; junction bases left unmatched: 0. There are 13 residues in the CDR3. CDR3 nucleotide sequence: TGTGCCAGCAGCGGGGACAGGGCCTACGAGCAGTACTTC. Translated: CASSGDRAYEQYF.

This chain uses TRBV6-6 with TRBJ2-1, with D perhaps TRBD2 (6 bases). The CDR3 runs 14 residues. Germline assignment: CDR1 MNHNY and CDR2 SVGAGI (reference sequence). Between the trimmed V and J ends, which lost 4 bases and 8 bases, there was a span of 15 bases. CDR3: CASSSGRGGDEQFF. CDR3 DNA: TGTGCCAGCAGTTCCGGCAGAGGCGGGGATGAGCAGTTCTTC.

V is TRBV4-3 and J is TRBJ2-1; TRBD2 aligns across 10 bases. Germline values: CDR1 LGHNA, CDR2 YSLEER. This CDR3 comprises 16 residues. V was pared by 1 base and J by 7 bases, with 7 bases of the junction left unmatched. The CDR3 reads CASSQAPAGGGNEQFF. The DNA of the CDR3 is TGCGCCAGCAGCCAAGCCCCAGCGGGAGGGGGAAATGAGCAGTTCTTC.

Turning to this clone: This could be a read error, since a much larger clone is one nucleotide away. This chain links TRBV2 with TRBJ1-5; TRBD1 aligns across 9 bases. The germline V gene has CDR1 SNHLY and CDR2 FYNNEI. J was trimmed by 4 bases and V by 4 bases; bases with no gene match: 5. CDR3 length equals 15 residues. CDR3 amino acids: CASSGAGQGNQPQHF. The CDR3 DNA is TGTGCCAGCAGTGGAGCGGGACAGGGAAATCAGCCCCAGCATTTT.

This chain connects TRBV27 to TRBJ2-3; 8 bases agree with TRBD2. Germline CDR1 is MNHEY and CDR2 is SMNVEV (reference sequence). Trimming at V came to 6 bases and at J to 6 bases, leaving 8 bases not matched to a gene. The CDR3 covers 14 residues. CDR3 loop: CASSRGGNVDTQYF. CDR3 nucleotide sequence: TGTGCCAGCAGCCGGGGGGGGAACGTGGATACGCAGTATTTT.

The chain couples TRBV10-3 to TRBJ1-5; possibly TRBD1 for D (5 bases). The V gene lost 3 bases and the J gene lost 5 bases, with 8 bases spanning the gap. Germline loops: CDR1 ENHRY, CDR2 SYGVKD. This CDR3 is built from 13 residues. Here the CDR3 reads CAISELGDQPQHF. The CDR3 nucleotides read TGTGCCATCAGTGAATTGGGGGATCAGCCCCAGCATTTT.

V usage is TRBV6-1 and J usage is TRBJ1-2; D not certain. The ends were cut back, 4 bases at V and 0 bases at J, with 9 bases in the middle. Germline V gene data show CDR1 as MNHNS and CDR2 as SASEGT. The CDR3 is made up of 14 amino acids. The CDR3 loop reads CASSVATSNYGYTF. The CDR3, as DNA: TGTGCCAGCAGTGTGGCCACCTCTAACTATGGCTACACCTTC.